The 10 T cell receptor beta chains reported below all come from one sample, sequenced in a study of cytomegalovirus exposure and HLA in healthy donors. TCRdb's copy holds only in-frame clones and misses some; the assay was immunoSEQ multiplex PCR. The sample consists of some 170,000 clones, just under 90% of them appearing once. The sequencing sample was made of PBMCs. These receptors came from a woman aged 25-40 years in good health and CMV-seronegative.

This clone was detected only a few times. V gene TRBV10-2 combines with J gene TRBJ1-2; D remains unclear. The V end lost 4 bases, the J end lost 4 bases, and 4 bases lay between the germline ends. Per germline, CDR1 WSHSY and CDR2 SAAADI. The CDR3 totals 11 residues. The DNA for the CDR3 is TGCGCCAGCAGTGCGGGCTATGGCTACACCTTC. It specifies CASSAGYGYTF.

The CDR3: CASSPTGESEAFF. CDR3 coding DNA: TGTGCCAGCAGCCCCACAGGGGAGTCTGAAGCTTTCTTT. The chain is built from TRBV5-6 and TRBJ1-1; 7 bases are shared with TRBD1. The CDR3 is 13 amino acids. V shed 4 bases and J 6 bases; nucleotides not matched to a gene: 6. The germline CDR1 and CDR2 sequences are SGHDT and YYEEEE.

The chain couples TRBV7-2 to TRBJ2-1; 8 bases line up with TRBD2. The CDR3 runs to 16 residues. CDR1 is SGHTA, CDR2 FQGNSA, per germline. V lost 0 bases, J lost 4 bases, and 5 bases stayed unmatched. The CDR3 loop is CASSLATGGGYNEQFF. The DNA of the CDR3 is TGTGCCAGCAGCTTAGCAACGGGGGGGGGTTACAATGAGCAGTTCTTC.

This chain connects TRBV5-6 to TRBJ2-1, with 7 bases identical to TRBD2. Trimming cost V 2 bases and J 9 bases; bases outside gene matches: 5. The CDR3 sequence is 13 residues long. Germline-derived CDR1 and CDR2 are SGHDT and YYEEEE. CDR3 in amino acids: CASSLIPGGEQFF. The CDR3 coding sequence is TGTGCCAGCAGCTTAATCCCGGGGGGTGAGCAGTTCTTC.

This clone was seen only a few times. This chain links TRBV7-2 with TRBJ1-1, with D hard to call. The CDR3 consists of 14 residues. Germline V lookup: CDR1 SGHTA, CDR2 FQGNSA. Deletions cut 1 base from V and 1 base from J, with 7 bases between. CDR3 in DNA: TGTGCCAGCAGCTTAGGGCCGGGGAACACTGAAGCTTTCTTT. Translating it yields CASSLGPGNTEAFF. Using reference TRBV7-2 and TRBJ1-1 for the parts outside the CDR3, the full variable domain is GAGVSQSPSNKVTEKGKDVELRCDPISGHTALYWYRQSLGQGLEFLIYFQGNSAPDKSGLPSDRFSAERTGGSVSTLTIQRTQQEDSAVYLCASSLGPGNTEAFFGQGTRLTVV.

The chain is built from TRBV14 and TRBJ2-1, with TRBD2 matching 7 bases. The V gene's germline CDR1 is SGHDN and CDR2 FVKESK. The length of the CDR3 is 13 residues. V gave up 4 bases and J gave up 10 bases; unmatched junction bases: 7. CDR3 DNA: TGTGCCAGCAGCCCAGAGTTGCGGGGGGAGCAGTTCTTC. Encoded protein: CASSPELRGEQFF.

CDR3 in amino acids: CAISEIPGTGHNSPLHF. CDR3 sequence (DNA): TGTGCCATCAGCGAGATTCCCGGGACAGGACATAATTCACCCCTCCACTTT. The V gene is TRBV10-3, the J gene TRBJ1-6; TRBD1 agrees at 8 bases. The CDR3 is 17 residues long. Looked up from germline, CDR1 is ENHRY and CDR2 is SYGVKD. The J segment lost 5 bases and the V segment lost 6 bases, leaving 12 bases of the junction unmatched.

The genes are TRBV2 and TRBJ2-3; D is perhaps TRBD2 (5 bases). Looked up from germline, CDR1 is SNHLY and CDR2 is FYNNEI. V lost 6 bases, J lost 3 bases, and 19 bases lay in between. The CDR3 has 16 amino acids. The CDR3 DNA is TGTGCCAGCAGCCACTATTCCGGGGTGGGTACAGATACGCAGTATTTT. Protein: CASSHYSGVGTDTQYF.

V usage is TRBV6-5 and J usage is TRBJ2-7, with D maybe TRBD2 (5 bases). Trimming removed 2 bases from V and 6 bases from J, with 17 bases in between. CDR1 is MNHEY, CDR2 SVGAGI, per germline. CDR3 length: 15 amino acids. CDR3 region: CASSYQVEGWREQYF. CDR3 DNA: TGTGCCAGCAGTTACCAAGTTGAGGGTTGGCGCGAGCAGTACTTC.

A note on this clone: This CDR3 is also generated by other DNA sequences in the sample. The V gene is TRBV5-1, the J gene TRBJ2-2, with D possibly TRBD1 on 5 matching bases. Trimming removed 0 bases from V and 1 base from J, with 7 bases in between. Per the germline V gene, CDR1 is SGHRS and CDR2 is YFSETQ. CDR3 length: 15 residues. The CDR3 reads CASSLGQGNTGELFF. DNA of the CDR3: TGCGCCAGCAGCTTGGGGCAGGGGAACACCGGGGAGCTGTTTTTT. Full variable domain (missing parts from reference TRBV5-1 and TRBJ2-2): KAGVTQTPRYLIKTRGQQVTLSCSPISGHRSVSWYQQTPGQGLQFLFEYFSETQRNKGNFPGRFSGRQFSNSRSEMNVSTLELGDSALYLCASSLGQGNTGELFFGEGSRLTVL.